This entry features one T cell receptor beta chain sequence. Unique molecular identifiers were incorporated when the TCRbeta library was constructed. TCRdb re-analysed the PCR reads in MiXCR, keeping a single row per CDR3 protein. The sample yields about 500,000 distinct CDR3 sequences, less than 35% seen once. These data are taken from a study of T-cell reconstitution after alpha-beta-depleted transplantation in children. The TCR originated in a human donor who donated a stem cell graft to a child with aplastic anemia. This specimen consisted of PBMCs from the stem cell graft donor, obtained from the stem cell graft.

The CDR3 sequence: CASSITGQQMNTEAFF. The CDR3, as DNA: TGTGCCAGTAGTATCACGGGACAGCAAATGAACACTGAAGCTTTCTTT. The V gene is TRBV19, the J gene TRBJ1-1; 7 bases map to TRBD1. This CDR3 is 16 amino acids long. The junction had 7 bases not matched to a gene; V was cut back by 3 bases and J by 0 bases. CDR1 LNHDA and CDR2 SQIVND come from the germline V gene (reference sequence). The full variable domain, with the rest looked up from reference TRBV19 and TRBJ1-1, is DGGITQSPKYLFRKEGQNVTLSCEQNLNHDAMYWYRQDPGQGLRLIYYSQIVNDFQKGDIAEGYSVSREKKESFPLTVTSAQKNPTAFYLCASSITGQQMNTEAFFGQGTRLTVV.